The entry that follows covers one T cell receptor beta chain sequence. The target antigen is unknown. These data are taken from a study of cytomegalovirus exposure and HLA in healthy donors. From germline, CDR1 is SGHDT and CDR2 YYEEEE. V lost 2 bases to trimming and J lost 5 bases, with 8 bases between them. The CDR3 is 13 amino acids. PCR involved 60 Vbeta and 13 Jbeta primers. Sequenced by immunoSEQ multiplex PCR; TCRdb stores in-frame clones only, minus some. The sample has about 190,000 clones, around 83% seen once. Study-wide results and limits: Later, TCR association rates were found to vary by HLA locus, highest for DRB1 and lowest for HLA-C.

Sequencing used PBMCs. The chain carries TRBV5-6 and TRBJ2-1; D gene uncertain. The receptor's source is a woman in her late teens or twenties in good health and CMV-seronegative. The CDR3 DNA follows: TGTGCCAGCAGCTTTTTTGGGCACAATGAGCAGTTCTTC. Translation: CASSFFGHNEQFF. Based on the CDR3 plus reference TRBV5-6 and TRBJ2-1, the full variable domain is DAGVTQSPTHLIKTRGQQVTLRCSPKSGHDTVSWYQQALGQGPQFIFQYYEEEERQRGNFPDRFSGHQFPNYSSELNVNALLLGDSALYLCASSFFGHNEQFFGPGTRLTVL.